Below are 10 T cell receptor beta chains sequenced from a single sample in a study of blood T cell repertoires in COVID-19. Method: immunoSEQ multiplex PCR; TCRdb's copy keeps in-frame clones and lacks some. The sample has 110,000 or so clones, over 70% seen once; the top ten hold about 1.6%. Input material: peripheral blood. The receptors here all came from a man aged 45-65 years with acute or convalescent COVID-19.

The rearrangement links TRBV27 to TRBJ1-6; TRBD1 agrees at 7 bases. The CDR3 contains 15 residues. Germline CDR1 reads MNHEY; CDR2 reads SMNVEV (reference sequence). V was clipped by 0 bases and J by 9 bases; unmatched bases: 5. The CDR3 is CASSLSPGGISPLHF. For the CDR3, the DNA is TGTGCCAGCAGTTTATCCCCAGGGGGGATTTCACCCCTCCACTTT.

The chain joins TRBV24-1 to TRBJ2-3, with 8 bases that match TRBD1. The germline V gene encodes CDR1 KGHDR and CDR2 SFDVKD. Trimming cost V 2 bases and J 6 bases; bases outside gene matches: 9. This CDR3 has 16 residues. Written as DNA, the CDR3 is TGTGCCACCAGTGATTCCCCGCGAACAGGGGGTGATACGCAGTATTTT. Protein: CATSDSPRTGGDTQYF.

The chain is built from TRBV19 and TRBJ1-5; 7 bases agree with TRBD1. J lost 3 bases, V lost 5 bases, and 10 bases had no gene match. This CDR3 is 16 amino acids long. Looked up from germline, CDR1 is LNHDA and CDR2 is SQIVND (reference sequence). Written as DNA, the CDR3 is TGTGCCAGTAGTGGACCCGGGACAGATTCCAATCAGCCCCAGCATTTT. It yields the protein CASSGPGTDSNQPQHF.

This chain links TRBV24-1 with TRBJ2-5; TRBD2 is a possible D gene (6 bases). V was clipped by 9 bases and J by 0 bases, with 16 bases between them. The CDR3 spans 15 residues. From germline, CDR1 is KGHDR and CDR2 SFDVKD. The CDR3 bases are TGTGCCACCTCCGCGGGGTTGGGGTACCAAGAGACCCAGTACTTC. Protein product: CATSAGLGYQETQYF.

V usage is TRBV2 and J usage is TRBJ1-5, with 12 bases identical to TRBD1. This CDR3 contains 15 residues. V dropped 6 bases and J dropped 6; count of bases not matched to a gene: 6. Germline V gene lookup returns CDR1 SNHLY and CDR2 FYNNEI. CDR3 nucleotides: TGTGCCAGCAGGGGCGGGACAGGGGGCAGTCAGCCCCAGCATTTT. It specifies CASRGGTGGSQPQHF.

This clone turned up a few times. V gene TRBV6-1 combines with J gene TRBJ1-2; TRBD1 might be the D (5 bases). The CDR3 length is 14 residues. Germline loops: CDR1 MNHNS, CDR2 SASEGT. Trimming took off 0 bases at V and 8 bases at J, with 13 bases between the two ends. CDR3 in DNA: TGTGCCAGCAGTGAAGCGCGGGGCCTGTGGGGCTACACCTTC. Amino acids: CASSEARGLWGYTF.

This rearrangement joins TRBV9 to TRBJ2-5; 7 bases match TRBD2. Germline V gene lookup returns CDR1 SGDLS and CDR2 YYNGEE. The J segment lost 6 bases and the V segment lost 4 bases, leaving 9 bases of the junction unmatched. CDR3 length: 14 residues. The CDR3 is CASSPPGGSKTQYF. In DNA form, the CDR3 reads TGTGCCAGCAGCCCTCCCGGGGGGAGTAAGACCCAGTACTTC.

This clone was seen only once. The genes are TRBV9 and TRBJ1-1, with unresolved D. The germline V gene has CDR1 SGDLS and CDR2 YYNGEE. Trimming left V 4 bases short and J 0 bases short, with 13 bases between. The CDR3 is 15 amino acids. The CDR3 spells CASSPRARVNTEAFF. DNA of the CDR3: TGTGCCAGCAGCCCACGCGCGAGGGTGAACACTGAAGCTTTCTTT.

The CDR3 protein is CASSIIGGQGAYEQYF. The CDR3, as DNA: TGTGCCAGTAGTATAATCGGTGGCCAGGGGGCCTACGAGCAGTACTTC. This chain connects TRBV19 to TRBJ2-7; 7 nucleotides align to TRBD1. The ends lost 2 bases at V and 2 bases at J; junction bases unmatched: 9. This CDR3 has 16 residues. In germline, CDR1 is LNHDA, CDR2 SQIVND (reference sequence).

The chain combines TRBV6-5 with TRBJ1-5; 9 bases are a match to TRBD1. Germline CDR1 MNHEY, CDR2 SVGAGI. The CDR3 covers 15 residues. Trimming cost V 6 bases and J 2 bases; bases outside gene matches: 5. The CDR3 DNA is TGTGCCAGCAGAGCGGGACAGGGTCGCAATCAGCCCCAGCATTTT. Translated: CASRAGQGRNQPQHF.